This record concerns one TCR beta chain sequence. The antigen remains unidentified. Sequencing was performed with immunoSEQ multiplex PCR; in TCRdb, only in-frame clones are kept and a portion is missing. Of approximately 500,000 clones in the sample, around 88% were seen once. The ends lost 5 bases at V and 3 bases at J; junction bases unmatched: 12. The CDR3 contains 16 residues. Germline CDR1 MNHEY, CDR2 SMNVEV (reference sequence). The data stem from a study of Ad26.COV2.S vaccination and SARS-CoV-2 variants. Study context: Donor was assigned to the Ad26.COV2.S arm of trial COV1001.

The sample's treatment: approximately 18 received Ad26.COV2.S at low or high dose, single or two shots; about five received placebo; per-sample allocation not given. Following the first vaccine or placebo injection, samples were taken on day 63. Recruitment in Boston yielded a donor of adult age, 18-55 years. The vaccine antigen was prefusion-stabilized Wuhan SARS-CoV-2 spike. Findings and caveats of the study: Assessments of TCR breadth and depth may have underestimated the total T cell responses.

The rearrangement links TRBV27 to TRBJ1-1, with 7 bases fitting TRBD1. This receptor was obtained from a person between 18 and 60 years old who received the Ad26.COV2.S COVID-19 vaccine or a placebo. Material: peripheral blood, obtained in a trial of Ad26.COV2.S vaccine versus placebo. CDR3 sequence reads: CASSARQGRRYTEAFF. The DNA of the CDR3 is TGTGCCAGCAGTGCCCGACAGGGACGGCGGTACACTGAAGCTTTCTTT.